This passage covers 11 T cell receptor beta chains from one sample sequenced in a study of T cell responses to AZD1222 COVID-19 vaccine. Produced via immunoSEQ multiplex PCR; TCRdb's table is partial and in-frame only. This sample yields over 150,000 clones, of which approximately 90% are seen a single time; approximately 2.9% belongs to the top ten. The sequences come from peripheral blood, collected on day 0 of AZD1222 vaccination. These receptors all come from an adult in good health.

V is TRBV4-1 and J is TRBJ1-2; TRBD1 aligns across 7 bases. CDR1 and CDR2 (germline): MGHRA, YSYEKL. Unmatched junction bases numbered 9, after V lost 3 bases and J lost 8 bases. The length of the CDR3 is 14 residues. The CDR3 DNA follows: TGCGCCAGCAGCCACGTCGACAGGGTCTACGGCTACACCTTC. It encodes CASSHVDRVYGYTF.

Notes on this clone: One junction end does not reproduce the germline sequence, and a read error may be involved. V gene TRBV3-1 (or the pseudogene TRBV3-2) combines with J gene TRBJ1-4; D not certain. The length of the CDR3 is 14 residues. The V gene's germline CDR1 is LGHDT and CDR2 YNNKEL (reference sequence). CDR3 nucleotides: TGTGCCAGCACCCAAGGCGGGGAGGTCGAAAAACTGTTTTTT. Protein sequence: CASTQGGEVEKLFF.

V and J are TRBV7-3 and TRBJ1-1; 7 nucleotides line up with TRBD1. V lost 5 bases to trimming and J lost 4 bases; unmatched junction nucleotides: 7. CDR3 length: 14 residues. CDR1 is SGHTA and CDR2 is FQGTGA in the germline V gene. CDR3 bases: TGTGCCAGCAGCACCGCAGGGGGACGCACTGAAGCTTTCTTT. Encoded protein: CASSTAGGRTEAFF.

The CDR3: CASRRTRTSGISYEQYF. The CDR3 DNA is TGTGCCAGCAGGAGGACCCGGACTAGCGGAATCTCCTACGAGCAGTACTTC. The rearrangement links TRBV7-8 to TRBJ2-7, with 10 bases that match TRBD2. With 6 bases clipped from V and 0 bases from J, the junction kept 11 bases outside the gene matches. The CDR3 spans 17 residues. CDR1 is SGHVS, CDR2 FQNEAQ, per germline.

The J gene is TRBJ2-7, the V gene TRBV11-2; no definite D call. V dropped 5 bases and J dropped 2 bases, with 13 bases sitting between them. Germline CDR1 is SGHAT and CDR2 is FQNNGV. The CDR3 runs 14 residues. CDR3 coding DNA: TGTGCCAGCAGCCGCCTGACGGGCACCTACGAGCAGTACTTC. The encoded protein is CASSRLTGTYEQYF.

This clone was observed once. This chain uses TRBV7-2 with TRBJ1-1; 8 bases align to TRBD1. J lost 1 base, V lost 5 bases, and 9 bases had no gene match. Germline CDR1 is SGHTA and CDR2 is FQGNSA. The CDR3 sequence is 16 residues long. The CDR3 region is CASSPGRTGRNTEAFF. CDR3 sequence (DNA): TGTGCCAGCAGCCCAGGGCGGACAGGGCGGAACACTGAAGCTTTCTTT.

CDR3 nucleotide sequence: TGTGCCAGCAGCTTAGACGGGTTGGGTGGCTACACCTTC. It yields the protein CASSLDGLGGYTF. V usage is TRBV7-8 and J usage is TRBJ1-2; no clear D. Trimming shortened V by 1 base and J by 7 bases, and 10 bases separated the two germline ends. CDR3 length equals 13 residues. From germline, CDR1 is SGHVS and CDR2 FQNEAQ.

This chain uses TRBV12-3 or TRBV12-4 with TRBJ2-4, with TRBD1 identical over 7 bases. The CDR3 runs 12 residues. Trimming at V came to 6 bases and at J to 6 bases, leaving 2 bases not matched to a gene. The CDR3 DNA reads as TGTGCCAGCAGACAGGGGACAAACATTCAGTACTTC. Translation gives CASRQGTNIQYF.

This chain joins TRBV19 and TRBJ2-1; 9 bases match TRBD2. The V segment lost 7 bases and the J segment 10 bases; nucleotides outside the gene matches: 17. The CDR3 runs to 16 residues. CDR1 is LNHDA and CDR2 is SQIVND in the germline V gene (reference sequence). Written as DNA, the CDR3 is TGTGCCAGTATGTCTCTTGGCCTAGCGGGGATACCCGAGCAGTTCTTC. This sequence encodes CASMSLGLAGIPEQFF.

The genes are TRBV13 and TRBJ1-1; the D is unclear. The V gene lost 4 bases and the J gene lost 2 bases, with 8 bases spanning the gap. CDR3 size: 13 residues. Germline lookup yields CDR1 PRHDT and CDR2 FYEKMQ (reference sequence). In DNA form, the CDR3 reads TGTGCCAGCAGCTCACGTTATAACACTGAAGCTTTCTTT. Translating gives CASSSRYNTEAFF.

The V call is TRBV11-3, the J call TRBJ1-1; no firm D call. This CDR3 region has 13 residues. Trimming took 3 bases from V and 2 from J, leaving 7 bases between them. Germline loops: CDR1 SGHNT, CDR2 YENEEA. This chain's CDR3 is CASSFKSNTEAFF. CDR3 in DNA: TGTGCCAGCAGCTTCAAGAGCAACACTGAAGCTTTCTTT.